The present T cell receptor (beta chain) was sequenced within a study of CD8 T cells in Susac syndrome. This CDR3 is 14 amino acids long. The germline CDR1 and CDR2 sequences are MDHEN and SYDVKM. V was pared by 3 bases and J by 2 bases, with 8 bases between. The RNA, about 0.45 to 1 ug, was put through reverse transcription using random hexamers. Amplification of TCR beta CDR3 was carried out by immunoSEQ multiplex PCR, which covered 54 Vbeta and 13 Jbeta segments. TCRdb fed the immunoSEQ multiplex PCR reads into MiXCR, producing one record per CDR3 protein. The sample lists 100,000 to 150,000 distinct CDR3 sequences, 90% to 95% occurring once. TCR beta sequencing covered blood CD8+ and CD4+ T cells. It was negative isolation that provided the CD8+ and CD4+ T cells, whereas TEMRA cells were enriched by FACS. As regards this clonotype: Antigen unknown.

Study-wide results and limits: The study acknowledged a relatively small number of individuals in its TCR sequencing and HLA analysis.

The chain couples TRBV28 to TRBJ1-3; D is possibly TRBD1 (5 bases). The origin of this receptor is a human donor in good health. Specimen: CD4+ T cells from PBMCs. The chain's CDR3 is CASSLGGAGNTIYF. The CDR3 DNA follows: TGTGCCAGCAGTTTGGGGGGAGCTGGAAACACCATATATTTT.